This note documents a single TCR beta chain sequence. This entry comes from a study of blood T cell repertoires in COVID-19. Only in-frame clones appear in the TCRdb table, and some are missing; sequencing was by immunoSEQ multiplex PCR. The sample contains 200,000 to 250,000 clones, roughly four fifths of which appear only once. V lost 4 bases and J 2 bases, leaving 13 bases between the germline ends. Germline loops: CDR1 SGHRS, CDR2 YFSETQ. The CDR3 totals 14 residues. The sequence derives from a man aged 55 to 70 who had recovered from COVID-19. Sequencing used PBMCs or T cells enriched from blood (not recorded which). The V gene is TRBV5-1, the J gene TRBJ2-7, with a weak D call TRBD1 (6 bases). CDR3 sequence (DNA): TGCGCCAGCAGCGGCCGGACAGAGACCTACGAGCAGTACTTC. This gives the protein CASSGRTETYEQYF.